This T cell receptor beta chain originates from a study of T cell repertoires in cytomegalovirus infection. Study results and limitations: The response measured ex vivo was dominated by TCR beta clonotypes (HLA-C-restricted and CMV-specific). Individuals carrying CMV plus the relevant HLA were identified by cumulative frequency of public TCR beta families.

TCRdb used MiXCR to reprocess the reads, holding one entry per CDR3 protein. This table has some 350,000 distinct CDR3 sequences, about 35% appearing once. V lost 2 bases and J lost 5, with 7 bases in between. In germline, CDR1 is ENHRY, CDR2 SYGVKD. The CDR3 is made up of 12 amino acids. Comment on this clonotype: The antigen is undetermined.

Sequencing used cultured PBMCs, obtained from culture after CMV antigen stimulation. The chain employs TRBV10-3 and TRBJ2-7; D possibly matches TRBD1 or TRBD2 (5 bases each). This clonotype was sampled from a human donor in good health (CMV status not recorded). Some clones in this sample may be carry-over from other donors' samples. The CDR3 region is CAISEVGDEQYF. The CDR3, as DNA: TGTGCCATCAGTGAGGTGGGGGACGAGCAGTACTTC.